These 15 T cell receptor beta chains were sequenced from one sample in a study of blood T cell repertoires in COVID-19. Profiled with immunoSEQ multiplex PCR; TCRdb holds only in-frame clones, not every one. The table records some 100,000 clones, about nine tenths of them present only once. The sequenced sample consisted of peripheral blood. These receptors were obtained from a man aged 50 to 59 with acute or convalescent COVID-19.

The chain combines TRBV7-8 with TRBJ1-2, with D possibly being TRBD1 (5 bases). V shed 6 bases and J shed 8 bases, with 19 bases lying between them. The germline CDR1 and CDR2 sequences are SGHVS and FQNEAQ. The CDR3 extends over 14 amino acids. CDR3 sequence: CASRDLGQGRGYTF. The CDR3 region has the DNA TGTGCCAGCAGGGACCTTGGGCAGGGAAGGGGCTACACCTTC.

The chain carries TRBV6-5 and TRBJ2-1, with D possibly being TRBD2 (6 bases). The CDR3 has 13 amino acids. CDR1 is MNHEY and CDR2 is SVGAGI in the germline V gene. The V end was cut by 5 bases, the J end by 10 bases, with 15 bases between. CDR3 nucleotides: TGTGCCAGCAGTCGTCCCGGGACTGGCGAGCAGTTCTTC. It specifies CASSRPGTGEQFF.

The chain couples TRBV7-9 to TRBJ2-1, with TRBD2 matching over 12 bases. There are 16 residues in the CDR3. CDR1 is SEHNR, CDR2 FQNEAQ, per germline (reference sequence). Trimming removed 5 bases from V and 5 bases from J; junction bases left unmatched: 7. The CDR3 DNA reads as TGTGCCAGCAGCCCTAGCGGGAGGGCACTTCACAATGAGCAGTTCTTC. It encodes CASSPSGRALHNEQFF. Looking up the rest from reference TRBV7-9 and TRBJ2-1 gives the full variable domain: DTGVSQNPRHKITKRGQNVTFRCDPISEHNRLYWYRQTLGQGPEFLTYFQNEAQLEKSRLLSDRFSAERPKGSFSTLEIQRTEQGDSAMYLCASSPSGRALHNEQFFGPGTRLTVL.

This chain connects TRBV6-1 to TRBJ1-3, with D maybe TRBD1 (5 bases). V lost 2 bases and J lost 4, with 12 bases in between. The germline V gene encodes CDR1 MNHNS and CDR2 SASEGT. This CDR3 is built from 15 residues. CDR3 in amino acids: CASSERGRAGNTIYF. CDR3 DNA: TGTGCCAGCAGTGAAAGGGGCCGTGCCGGAAACACCATATATTTT.

J is TRBJ1-1 and V is TRBV6-5; TRBD1 agrees at 7 bases. Trimming at V came to 6 bases and at J to 5 bases, leaving 9 bases not matched to a gene. The CDR3 extends over 14 amino acids. The V gene's germline CDR1 is MNHEY and CDR2 SVGAGI. CDR3 nucleotides: TGTGCCAGCAGACGGAGGCAGGGGGAAACTGAAGCTTTCTTT. Encoded protein: CASRRRQGETEAFF.

The chain links TRBV5-1 to TRBJ2-5, with TRBD2 identical over 9 bases. Losses at the gene ends were 4 bases for V and 4 bases for J; bases not matched to a gene: 14. This CDR3 contains 17 residues. Germline values: CDR1 SGHRS, CDR2 YFSETQ. This CDR3 is CASSRGDSGRSGETQYF. CDR3 sequence (DNA): TGCGCCAGCAGCCGGGGGGATAGCGGGAGATCGGGAGAGACCCAGTACTTC.

This chain links TRBV12-3 or TRBV12-4 with TRBJ1-3; D gene uncertain. The CDR3 contains 13 residues. The V end lost 7 bases, the J end lost 1 base, and 8 bases lay between the germline ends. CDR3 coding DNA: TGTGCCAGCACCCCTAAATCTGGAAACACCATATATTTT. Translation gives CASTPKSGNTIYF.

This clone has only one observation. The chain couples TRBV9 to TRBJ2-3; TRBD2 aligns across 8 bases. Germline V lookup: CDR1 SGDLS, CDR2 YYNGEE. This CDR3 has 13 amino acids. V dropped 4 bases and J dropped 7; count of bases not matched to a gene: 5. The CDR3: CASSPRTSYTQYF. CDR3 DNA sequence: TGTGCCAGCAGCCCTAGGACTAGCTATACGCAGTATTTT.

J is TRBJ2-3 and V is TRBV4-2; 7 bases align to TRBD2. CDR1 and CDR2 from the germline V gene are LGHNA and YNFKEQ. The CDR3 has 15 amino acids. With V trimmed by 4 bases and J by 2 bases, 6 bases remained unmatched. CDR3 coding DNA: TGTGCCAGCAGCCCAACTAGCGTCAACACAGATACGCAGTATTTT. Its protein product is CASSPTSVNTDTQYF.

V is TRBV20-1 and J is TRBJ2-2; possible D gene TRBD2, 5 bases. V was cut by 3 bases and J by 2 bases, with 13 bases left in between. The germline V gene has CDR1 DFQATT and CDR2 SNEGSKA (reference sequence). The CDR3 length is 15 residues. The CDR3 DNA sequence: TGCAGTGCTAGTAGAGGGAGTTACAACACCGGGGAGCTGTTTTTT. Translated: CSASRGSYNTGELFF.

This chain connects TRBV4-1 to TRBJ1-6; 8 bases are shared with TRBD1. The CDR3 spans 15 residues. The J segment lost 8 bases and the V segment lost 6 bases, leaving 9 bases of the junction unmatched. In germline, CDR1 is MGHRA, CDR2 YSYEKL. The CDR3 is CASRSPDREHSPLHF. CDR3 bases: TGCGCCAGCAGATCTCCGGACAGGGAGCATTCACCCCTCCACTTT.

In this sample, this clone turned up once. This rearrangement joins TRBV9 to TRBJ2-3; the D is unclear. Germline CDR1 reads SGDLS; CDR2 reads YYNGEE. The CDR3 consists of 15 residues. V lost 3 bases to trimming and J lost 2 bases, with 13 bases between them. In DNA, the CDR3 is TGTGCCAGCAGCGCCGCGTTGAGGAACACAGATACGCAGTATTTT. Amino acids: CASSAALRNTDTQYF.

This clone appeared a few times. V and J are TRBV5-4 and TRBJ1-1; TRBD1 agrees at 7 bases. Germline CDR1 is SGHNT and CDR2 is YYREEE (reference sequence). The V segment lost 0 bases and the J segment 1 base; nucleotides outside the gene matches: 3. CDR3 length: 15 amino acids. CDR3 amino acids: CASSLAGGGNTEAFF. The CDR3 nucleotides read TGTGCCAGCAGCTTGGCAGGGGGAGGGAACACTGAAGCTTTCTTT.

This rearrangement joins TRBV7-8 to TRBJ2-1; D may be TRBD1 (6 bases). The CDR3 runs to 12 residues. Germline V lookup: CDR1 SGHVS, CDR2 FQNEAQ. V lost 1 base, J lost 11 bases, and 9 bases lay in between. The CDR3 spells CASSLEDRKQFF. CDR3 in DNA: TGTGCCAGCAGCTTAGAAGACAGGAAGCAGTTCTTC.

The chain links TRBV19 to TRBJ1-1; 8 bases are a match to TRBD1. The CDR3 consists of 13 residues. Germline V lookup: CDR1 LNHDA, CDR2 SQIVND (reference sequence). V was clipped by 7 bases and J by 5 bases; unmatched bases: 6. CDR3 in amino acids: CASKGTGATEAFF. For the CDR3, the DNA is TGTGCCAGTAAGGGGACAGGTGCTACTGAAGCTTTCTTT.